There are a few counts of the clone carrying this T cell receptor (beta chain). This entry belongs to a study of T cell changes during pregnancy in multiple sclerosis. CDR1 and CDR2 from the germline V gene are SGHRS and YFSETQ. J gave up 1 base and V 0 bases, and 2 bases lay outside the gene matches. The CDR3 covers 15 residues. The table came from immunoSEQ multiplex PCR; TCRdb's copy has only in-frame clones and leaves some out. The data contain around 43,000 clones, 89% of them singletons. The V and J genes are TRBV5-1 and TRBJ1-1; 8 bases line up with TRBD1. Sequencing used CD4+ T cells from peripheral blood mononuclear cells, obtained in the first trimester of pregnancy. The sequence was obtained from a female donor with multiple sclerosis, enrolled in a pregnancy study. DNA for the CDR3: TGCGCCAGCAGCTTGGTTACAGGGGGGAACACTGAAGCTTTCTTT. Translation: CASSLVTGGNTEAFF.